Listed below are T cell receptor beta chains from one sample, sequenced in a study of T cells in Graves' hyperthyroidism and ophthalmopathy. Each CDR3 protein gets one entry after TCRdb re-called the multiplex PCR reads with MiXCR. The sample carries roughly 570,000 distinct CDR3 sequences, 15% to 19% recorded once. The specimen sequenced was blood. All receptors derive from a woman aged 25 to 39 with Graves' hyperthyroidism. The CDR3 runs from the conserved cysteine through the conserved F or W. Each record gives: clone size, D gene, J gene, CDR3 length, V gene, CDR3 protein, CDR3 DNA. The D gene is left open where the match is weak. Expanded clones are given a class, and other clones once, few, many or no size at all.

clone size: -; D gene: -; J gene: TRBJ2-1; CDR3 length: 14; V gene: TRBV6-8; CDR3 protein: CASSVGGSNNEQFF; CDR3 DNA: TGCGCCAGCAGTGTCGGTGGGAGTAACAATGAGCAGTTCTTC
clone size: many; D gene: TRBD1; J gene: TRBJ2-3; CDR3 length: 17; V gene: TRBV7-2; CDR3 protein: CASSLGQGVPYTDTQYF; CDR3 DNA: TGTGCCAGCAGCTTAGGACAGGGGGTGCCCTACACAGATACGCAGTATTTT
clone size: -; D gene: TRBD2; J gene: TRBJ2-3; CDR3 length: 18; V gene: TRBV6-2/TRBV6-3; CDR3 protein: CASRRSGTSGPPADTQYF; CDR3 DNA: TGTGCCAGCAGACGATCTGGGACTAGCGGCCCACCGGCAGATACGCAGTATTTT
clone size: once; D gene: -; J gene: TRBJ2-1; CDR3 length: 11; V gene: TRBV30; CDR3 protein: CAWSELREQFF; CDR3 DNA: TGTGCCTGGAGTGAGCTTCGCGAGCAGTTCTTC
clone size: few; D gene: TRBD1; J gene: TRBJ2-7; CDR3 length: 14; V gene: TRBV19; CDR3 protein: CASSIQPTGYEQYF; CDR3 DNA: TGTGCCAGTAGTATCCAACCGACAGGGTACGAGCAGTACTTC
clone size: -; D gene: -; J gene: TRBJ1-2; CDR3 length: 15; V gene: TRBV10-3; CDR3 protein: CAISGSGRTDYGYTF; CDR3 DNA: TGTGCCATCAGTGGATCGGGACGGACTGACTATGGCTACACCTTC
clone size: -; D gene: -; J gene: TRBJ1-5; CDR3 length: 14; V gene: TRBV9; CDR3 protein: CASSTFGRDQPQHF; CDR3 DNA: TGTGCCAGCAGCACATTCGGGAGAGATCAGCCCCAGCATTTT
clone size: few; D gene: -; J gene: TRBJ1-3; CDR3 length: 16; V gene: TRBV7-2; CDR3 protein: CASSLQGSFSGNTIYF; CDR3 DNA: TGTGCCAGCAGCTTACAGGGGTCCTTCTCTGGAAACACCATATATTTT
clone size: -; D gene: -; J gene: TRBJ2-7; CDR3 length: 17; V gene: TRBV7-8; CDR3 protein: CASSFSGDFFGSNEQYF; CDR3 DNA: TGTGCCAGCAGCTTCTCGGGGGACTTCTTCGGATCCAACGAGCAGTACTTC
clone size: many; D gene: TRBD2; J gene: TRBJ2-5; CDR3 length: 18; V gene: TRBV4-3; CDR3 protein: CASSQDRWREGLIETQYF; CDR3 DNA: TGCGCCAGCAGCCAAGATCGTTGGCGGGAGGGCCTGATAGAGACCCAGTACTTC
clone size: -; D gene: -; J gene: TRBJ2-3; CDR3 length: 15; V gene: TRBV27; CDR3 protein: CASSALTGNTDTQYF; CDR3 DNA: TGTGCCAGCAGTGCTTTAACGGGAAACACAGATACGCAGTATTTT
clone size: many; D gene: -; J gene: TRBJ2-7; CDR3 length: 14; V gene: TRBV10-3; CDR3 protein: CAISESYVGGEQYF; CDR3 DNA: TGTGCCATCAGTGAGTCGTACGTGGGGGGCGAGCAGTACTTC
clone size: -; D gene: -; J gene: TRBJ1-2; CDR3 length: 13; V gene: TRBV29-1; CDR3 protein: CSVDRGVDYGYTF; CDR3 DNA: TGCAGCGTTGACAGAGGGGTGGACTATGGCTACACCTTC
clone size: many; D gene: -; J gene: TRBJ1-5; CDR3 length: 13; V gene: TRBV20-1; CDR3 protein: CSASGQGDQPQHF; CDR3 DNA: TGCAGTGCTAGTGGGCAGGGTGATCAGCCCCAGCATTTT
clone size: -; D gene: TRBD2; J gene: TRBJ2-4; CDR3 length: 15; V gene: TRBV6-1; CDR3 protein: CASRRTGLAENIQYF; CDR3 DNA: TGTGCCAGCAGAAGAACGGGACTAGCGGAAAACATTCAGTACTTC
clone size: -; D gene: TRBD2; J gene: TRBJ2-5; CDR3 length: 18; V gene: TRBV20-1; CDR3 protein: CSARDPGLAGGPGETQYF; CDR3 DNA: TGCAGTGCTAGAGACCCGGGACTAGCGGGAGGGCCGGGGGAGACCCAGTACTTC
clone size: -; D gene: TRBD2; J gene: TRBJ2-7; CDR3 length: 18; V gene: TRBV6-1; CDR3 protein: CASTLRDRGSGRAYEQYF; CDR3 DNA: TGTGCCAGCACCCTCCGGGACAGAGGTAGCGGGAGGGCCTACGAGCAGTACTTC
clone size: -; D gene: TRBD2; J gene: TRBJ2-7; CDR3 length: 14; V gene: TRBV7-9; CDR3 protein: CASTSPGTTYEQYF; CDR3 DNA: TGTGCCAGCACCTCGCCTGGGACTACCTACGAGCAGTACTTC
clone size: many; D gene: TRBD2; J gene: TRBJ2-7; CDR3 length: 16; V gene: TRBV29-1; CDR3 protein: CSVGPTRLAGEGEQYF; CDR3 DNA: TGCAGCGTTGGTCCGACCCGACTAGCGGGAGAAGGCGAGCAGTACTTC
clone size: many; D gene: -; J gene: TRBJ1-1; CDR3 length: 13; V gene: TRBV2; CDR3 protein: CASRAGRNTEAFF; CDR3 DNA: TGTGCCAGCAGGGCAGGGAGGAACACTGAAGCTTTCTTT
clone size: -; D gene: -; J gene: TRBJ1-2; CDR3 length: 12; V gene: TRBV7-9; CDR3 protein: CATHKQNYGYTF; CDR3 DNA: TGTGCCACTCACAAACAGAACTATGGCTACACCTTC
clone size: few; D gene: TRBD2; J gene: TRBJ2-1; CDR3 length: 16; V gene: TRBV11-2; CDR3 protein: CASSPSLAGAPNEQFF; CDR3 DNA: TGTGCCAGCAGCCCCTCTCTGGCGGGAGCTCCCAATGAGCAGTTCTTC
clone size: few; D gene: TRBD2; J gene: TRBJ2-3; CDR3 length: 19; V gene: TRBV18; CDR3 protein: CASSPSARTSGRTTDTQYF; CDR3 DNA: TGTGCCAGCTCACCTTCGGCCCGGACTAGCGGGAGGACCACAGATACGCAGTATTTT
clone size: few; D gene: TRBD1; J gene: TRBJ1-4; CDR3 length: 14; V gene: TRBV7-9; CDR3 protein: CASSYRDRAEKLFF; CDR3 DNA: TGTGCCAGCAGCTACCGGGACAGGGCTGAAAAACTGTTTTTT
clone size: many; D gene: TRBD1; J gene: TRBJ2-7; CDR3 length: 14; V gene: TRBV30; CDR3 protein: CAYTGTGKIYEQYF; CDR3 DNA: TGTGCCTACACAGGGACAGGGAAGATCTACGAGCAGTACTTC
clone size: many; D gene: -; J gene: TRBJ2-5; CDR3 length: 15; V gene: TRBV6-5; CDR3 protein: CASSYGAGWEETQYF; CDR3 DNA: TGTGCCAGCAGTTACGGGGCAGGTTGGGAAGAGACCCAGTACTTC
clone size: many; D gene: TRBD1; J gene: TRBJ2-3; CDR3 length: 17; V gene: TRBV7-3; CDR3 protein: CASSLTGGQGRTDTQYF; CDR3 DNA: TGTGCCAGCAGCTTAACGGGGGGACAGGGCCGCACAGATACGCAGTATTTT
clone size: -; D gene: -; J gene: TRBJ1-1; CDR3 length: 12; V gene: TRBV25-1; CDR3 protein: CASSEYGTEAFF; CDR3 DNA: TGTGCCAGCAGTGAATATGGCACTGAAGCTTTCTTT
clone size: few; D gene: -; J gene: TRBJ1-3; CDR3 length: 15; V gene: TRBV5-4; CDR3 protein: CASSLFGSSGNTIYF; CDR3 DNA: TGTGCCAGCAGCTTGTTCGGTAGCTCTGGAAACACCATATATTTT
clone size: many; D gene: TRBD1; J gene: TRBJ2-1; CDR3 length: 13; V gene: TRBV20-1; CDR3 protein: CSARGQGNNEQFF; CDR3 DNA: TGCAGTGCTAGGGGACAGGGGAACAATGAGCAGTTCTTC
clone size: many; D gene: -; J gene: TRBJ2-7; CDR3 length: 14; V gene: TRBV27; CDR3 protein: CASSLSAHSYEQYF; CDR3 DNA: TGTGCCAGCAGTTTATCGGCCCACTCCTACGAGCAGTACTTC
clone size: -; D gene: TRBD1; J gene: TRBJ1-4; CDR3 length: 15; V gene: TRBV25-1; CDR3 protein: CASSEGVRGLEKLFF; CDR3 DNA: TGTGCCAGCAGTGAAGGGGTCAGGGGGCTTGAAAAACTGTTTTTT
clone size: -; D gene: -; J gene: TRBJ1-4; CDR3 length: 14; V gene: TRBV20-1; CDR3 protein: CSARDGRGHEKLFF; CDR3 DNA: TGCAGTGCTAGAGATGGCCGGGGGCATGAAAAACTGTTTTTT
clone size: few; D gene: -; J gene: TRBJ2-1; CDR3 length: 12; V gene: TRBV7-2; CDR3 protein: CASSLVGGAQFF; CDR3 DNA: TGTGCCAGCAGCTTAGTGGGGGGCGCACAGTTCTTC
clone size: many; D gene: TRBD2; J gene: TRBJ2-1; CDR3 length: 19; V gene: TRBV7-2; CDR3 protein: CASSLGGGQREGLINEQFF; CDR3 DNA: TGTGCCAGCAGCTTAGGAGGGGGTCAGCGGGAGGGCCTAATCAATGAGCAGTTCTTC
clone size: many; D gene: TRBD1; J gene: TRBJ2-7; CDR3 length: 14; V gene: TRBV5-1; CDR3 protein: CASSTDRGMNEQYF; CDR3 DNA: TGCGCCAGCAGCACGGACAGGGGGATGAACGAGCAGTACTTC
clone size: -; D gene: TRBD1; J gene: TRBJ2-7; CDR3 length: 15; V gene: TRBV20-1; CDR3 protein: CSATVPGQLSYEQYF; CDR3 DNA: TGCAGTGCTACCGTACCGGGACAGTTATCCTACGAGCAGTACTTC
clone size: -; D gene: TRBD2; J gene: TRBJ2-7; CDR3 length: 14; V gene: TRBV29-1; CDR3 protein: CSVAREGPSYGQYF; CDR3 DNA: TGCAGCGTTGCCCGGGAGGGCCCCTCCTACGGGCAGTACTTC
clone size: -; D gene: -; J gene: TRBJ2-2; CDR3 length: 16; V gene: TRBV28; CDR3 protein: CASTLSWGENTGELFF; CDR3 DNA: TGTGCCAGCACCCTCTCGTGGGGGGAAAACACCGGGGAGCTGTTTTTT
clone size: many; D gene: -; J gene: TRBJ2-3; CDR3 length: 13; V gene: TRBV11-1; CDR3 protein: CASRPQGTDTQYF; CDR3 DNA: TGTGCCAGCAGACCCCAGGGGACAGATACGCAGTATTTT
clone size: many; D gene: TRBD1; J gene: TRBJ1-1; CDR3 length: 14; V gene: TRBV6-1; CDR3 protein: CASSDYNRGTEAFF; CDR3 DNA: TGTGCCAGCAGTGACTATAACAGGGGCACTGAAGCTTTCTTT
clone size: few; D gene: -; J gene: TRBJ1-2; CDR3 length: 15; V gene: TRBV14; CDR3 protein: CASSQELRGAQGYTF; CDR3 DNA: TGTGCCAGCAGCCAAGAGTTGAGGGGGGCGCAAGGCTACACCTTC